The 4 T cell receptor beta chains in this list originate from one sample, sequenced in a study of shared T cell receptors in the human thymus. Profiling relied on immunoSEQ multiplex PCR, and the TCRdb table lists in-frame clones only, not all of them. There are about 380,000 clones in the sample; approximately 95% occur only once, and roughly 0.02% lies in the top ten. The source material was thymocytes. Every receptor here comes from a human donor.

The V and J genes are TRBV28 and TRBJ2-2, with a tentative D call TRBD1 (6 bases). Germline V gene data show CDR1 as MDHEN and CDR2 as SYDVKM. With 3 bases removed from V and 4 bases from J, the gap between germline ends came to 12 bases. This CDR3 comprises 15 residues. The CDR3 spells CASSFARGATGELFF. CDR3 coding DNA: TGTGCCAGCAGTTTTGCCAGGGGAGCCACCGGGGAGCTGTTTTTT. Supplemented by reference TRBV28 and TRBJ2-2, the full variable domain reads DVKVTQSSRYLVKRTGEKVFLECVQDMDHENMFWYRQDPGLGLRLIYFSYDVKMKEKGDIPEGYSVSREKKERFSLILESASTNQTSMYLCASSFARGATGELFFGEGSRLTVL.

J is TRBJ1-1 and V is TRBV14; weak D call: TRBD1 (5 bases). Germline V gene sequence: CDR1 SGHDN, CDR2 FVKESK. This CDR3 is built from 13 residues. V was trimmed by 7 bases and J by 1 base, leaving 10 bases between them. The CDR3 bases are TGTGCCAGCACCCGGGGGAGGAACACTGAAGCTTTCTTT. The encoded protein is CASTRGRNTEAFF.

The chain uses TRBV12-5 and TRBJ2-2; 7 bases line up with TRBD1. This CDR3 region has 13 residues. The V segment lost 6 bases and the J segment 7 bases; nucleotides outside the gene matches: 5. Germline assignment: CDR1 LGHNT and CDR2 FRNRAP. For the CDR3, the DNA is TGTGCTAGTGGCCAACAGGGGATCGGGGAGCTGTTTTTT. Its translation: CASGQQGIGELFF.

V is TRBV5-1 and J is TRBJ1-3; perhaps TRBD1 as D (5 bases). The V gene lost 3 bases and the J gene lost 2 bases, with 18 bases spanning the gap. Germline lookup yields CDR1 SGHRS and CDR2 YFSETQ. The CDR3 sequence is 17 residues long. CDR3 nucleotide sequence: TGCGCCAGCAGCTCAGTTGGGGCAGGGAGGACTGGAAACACCATATATTTT. This translates into CASSSVGAGRTGNTIYF.